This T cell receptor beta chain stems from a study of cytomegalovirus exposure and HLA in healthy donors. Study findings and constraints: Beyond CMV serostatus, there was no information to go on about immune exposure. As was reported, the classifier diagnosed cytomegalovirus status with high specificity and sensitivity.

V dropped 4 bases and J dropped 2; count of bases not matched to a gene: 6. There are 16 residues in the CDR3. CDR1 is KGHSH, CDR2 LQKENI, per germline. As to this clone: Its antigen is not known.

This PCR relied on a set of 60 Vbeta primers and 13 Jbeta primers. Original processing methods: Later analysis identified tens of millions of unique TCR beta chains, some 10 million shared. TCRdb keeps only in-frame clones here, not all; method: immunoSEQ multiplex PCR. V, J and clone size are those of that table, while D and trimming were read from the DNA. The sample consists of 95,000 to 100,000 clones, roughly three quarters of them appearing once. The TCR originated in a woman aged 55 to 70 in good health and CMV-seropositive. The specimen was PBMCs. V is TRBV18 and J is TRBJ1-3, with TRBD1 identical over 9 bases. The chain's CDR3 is CASSLPGQGPGNTIYF. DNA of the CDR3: TGTGCCAGCTCACTACCGGGACAGGGTCCTGGAAACACCATATATTTT.